Each of the 8 T cell receptor beta chains below was sequenced from the same sample in a study of post-analysis software for immune sequencing data. Points from the study as a whole: Controls had lower frequencies than patients of about five TRBV segments, which included TRBV5-6, TRBV5-1 and TRBV20-1.

The antigens these receptors bind are not known. cDNA libraries of TCR beta carried unique molecular identifiers. MiXCR was run by TCRdb on the PCR reads, yielding one entry per CDR3 protein. The sample records around 440,000 distinct CDR3 sequences, nearly 45% being singletons. The source material was blood. The receptors were gathered from a girl between 5 and 17 years old with multiple sclerosis.

This rearrangement joins TRBV7-9 to TRBJ1-4; 9 bases align to TRBD1. Germline CDR1 and CDR2: SEHNR and FQNEAQ (reference sequence). The CDR3 totals 16 residues. The trim removed 6 bases at V and 7 bases at J, leaving 12 bases unmatched. The CDR3 nucleotides are TGTGCCAGCAGGTCCCGGGACAGGGTCCCGGGTGAAAAACTGTTTTTT. Encoded protein: CASRSRDRVPGEKLFF. The full variable domain, in which reference TRBV7-9 and TRBJ1-4 provide the parts outside the CDR3, is DTGVSQNPRHKITKRGQNVTFRCDPISEHNRLYWYRQTLGQGPEFLTYFQNEAQLEKSRLLSDRFSAERPKGSFSTLEIQRTEQGDSAMYLCASRSRDRVPGEKLFFGSGTQLSVL.

V and J are TRBV7-9 and TRBJ2-3; D remains unclear. Germline V lookup: CDR1 SEHNR, CDR2 FQNEAQ (reference sequence). Trimming shortened V by 3 bases and J by 0 bases, and 19 bases separated the two germline ends. CDR3 size: 18 residues. Here the CDR3 reads CASSFGSVEALSTDTQYF. DNA for the CDR3: TGTGCCAGCAGCTTCGGGTCCGTCGAGGCCCTTAGCACAGATACGCAGTATTTT. The full variable domain, its missing parts supplied by reference TRBV7-9 and TRBJ2-3, is DTGVSQNPRHKITKRGQNVTFRCDPISEHNRLYWYRQTLGQGPEFLTYFQNEAQLEKSRLLSDRFSAERPKGSFSTLEIQRTEQGDSAMYLCASSFGSVEALSTDTQYFGPGTRLTVL.

The CDR3 region has the DNA TGCAGTGCTAGAGGAACAGATGTCAGGAGGGCTAGCGGGAGGGCCCGGATTTACGAGCAGTTCTTC. This codes for CSARGTDVRRASGRARIYEQFF. The chain combines TRBV20-1 with TRBJ2-1, with 12 bases that match TRBD2. CDR1 is DFQATT and CDR2 is SNEGSKA in the germline V gene (reference sequence). The V segment lost 1 base and the J segment 10 bases; nucleotides outside the gene matches: 29. The CDR3 length is 22 residues.

The gene calls are TRBV9 and TRBJ2-7; D may be TRBD2 (5 bases). Germline CDR1 reads SGDLS; CDR2 reads YYNGEE. This CDR3 is 15 amino acids long. V was trimmed by 0 bases and J by 7 bases, leaving 17 bases between them. In DNA, the CDR3 is TGTGCCAGCAGCGTAGGGACCCACCCCGGGGAGGAGCAGTACTTC. It is translated as CASSVGTHPGEEQYF.

V and J are TRBV5-1 and TRBJ1-1; 7 bases fit TRBD1. CDR1 SGHRS and CDR2 YFSETQ come from the germline V gene. This CDR3 contains 14 residues. The ends lost 6 bases at V and 8 bases at J; junction bases unmatched: 13. CDR3 DNA: TGCGCCAGCACGCTAGGGACAGCCAACCTCGAAGCTTTCTTT. Encoded protein: CASTLGTANLEAFF.

In this sample, this clonotype turned up a few times. The rearrangement uses TRBV4-1 and TRBJ2-7, with unresolved D. V was trimmed by 0 bases and J by 0 bases, leaving 6 bases between them. Germline values: CDR1 MGHRA, CDR2 YSYEKL. This CDR3 is built from 14 residues. The CDR3 nucleotides read TGCGCCAGCAGCCAAGAGTCTGTCTCCTACGAGCAGTACTTC. It yields the protein CASSQESVSYEQYF.

This clonotype has a handful of counts. The chain has TRBV29-1 and TRBJ2-1, with 11 bases matching TRBD1. This CDR3 region has 16 residues. The V gene's germline CDR1 is SQVTM and CDR2 ANQGSEA. The trim removed 1 base at V and 4 bases at J, leaving 6 bases unmatched. Written as DNA, the CDR3 is TGCAGCGTTGAAGGCTTGGGGACAGGGGGTTACAATGAGCAGTTCTTC. Translated: CSVEGLGTGGYNEQFF.

This clonotype came up many times. The rearrangement links TRBV4-2 to TRBJ2-3, with D perhaps TRBD1 or TRBD2 (5 bases each). The CDR3 runs to 14 residues. V shed 0 bases and J shed 2 bases, with 6 bases lying between them. Looked up from germline, CDR1 is LGHNA and CDR2 is YNFKEQ. In nucleotides, the CDR3 is TGTGCCAGCAGCCAAGACGGGGCCACAGATACGCAGTATTTT. This sequence encodes CASSQDGATDTQYF.